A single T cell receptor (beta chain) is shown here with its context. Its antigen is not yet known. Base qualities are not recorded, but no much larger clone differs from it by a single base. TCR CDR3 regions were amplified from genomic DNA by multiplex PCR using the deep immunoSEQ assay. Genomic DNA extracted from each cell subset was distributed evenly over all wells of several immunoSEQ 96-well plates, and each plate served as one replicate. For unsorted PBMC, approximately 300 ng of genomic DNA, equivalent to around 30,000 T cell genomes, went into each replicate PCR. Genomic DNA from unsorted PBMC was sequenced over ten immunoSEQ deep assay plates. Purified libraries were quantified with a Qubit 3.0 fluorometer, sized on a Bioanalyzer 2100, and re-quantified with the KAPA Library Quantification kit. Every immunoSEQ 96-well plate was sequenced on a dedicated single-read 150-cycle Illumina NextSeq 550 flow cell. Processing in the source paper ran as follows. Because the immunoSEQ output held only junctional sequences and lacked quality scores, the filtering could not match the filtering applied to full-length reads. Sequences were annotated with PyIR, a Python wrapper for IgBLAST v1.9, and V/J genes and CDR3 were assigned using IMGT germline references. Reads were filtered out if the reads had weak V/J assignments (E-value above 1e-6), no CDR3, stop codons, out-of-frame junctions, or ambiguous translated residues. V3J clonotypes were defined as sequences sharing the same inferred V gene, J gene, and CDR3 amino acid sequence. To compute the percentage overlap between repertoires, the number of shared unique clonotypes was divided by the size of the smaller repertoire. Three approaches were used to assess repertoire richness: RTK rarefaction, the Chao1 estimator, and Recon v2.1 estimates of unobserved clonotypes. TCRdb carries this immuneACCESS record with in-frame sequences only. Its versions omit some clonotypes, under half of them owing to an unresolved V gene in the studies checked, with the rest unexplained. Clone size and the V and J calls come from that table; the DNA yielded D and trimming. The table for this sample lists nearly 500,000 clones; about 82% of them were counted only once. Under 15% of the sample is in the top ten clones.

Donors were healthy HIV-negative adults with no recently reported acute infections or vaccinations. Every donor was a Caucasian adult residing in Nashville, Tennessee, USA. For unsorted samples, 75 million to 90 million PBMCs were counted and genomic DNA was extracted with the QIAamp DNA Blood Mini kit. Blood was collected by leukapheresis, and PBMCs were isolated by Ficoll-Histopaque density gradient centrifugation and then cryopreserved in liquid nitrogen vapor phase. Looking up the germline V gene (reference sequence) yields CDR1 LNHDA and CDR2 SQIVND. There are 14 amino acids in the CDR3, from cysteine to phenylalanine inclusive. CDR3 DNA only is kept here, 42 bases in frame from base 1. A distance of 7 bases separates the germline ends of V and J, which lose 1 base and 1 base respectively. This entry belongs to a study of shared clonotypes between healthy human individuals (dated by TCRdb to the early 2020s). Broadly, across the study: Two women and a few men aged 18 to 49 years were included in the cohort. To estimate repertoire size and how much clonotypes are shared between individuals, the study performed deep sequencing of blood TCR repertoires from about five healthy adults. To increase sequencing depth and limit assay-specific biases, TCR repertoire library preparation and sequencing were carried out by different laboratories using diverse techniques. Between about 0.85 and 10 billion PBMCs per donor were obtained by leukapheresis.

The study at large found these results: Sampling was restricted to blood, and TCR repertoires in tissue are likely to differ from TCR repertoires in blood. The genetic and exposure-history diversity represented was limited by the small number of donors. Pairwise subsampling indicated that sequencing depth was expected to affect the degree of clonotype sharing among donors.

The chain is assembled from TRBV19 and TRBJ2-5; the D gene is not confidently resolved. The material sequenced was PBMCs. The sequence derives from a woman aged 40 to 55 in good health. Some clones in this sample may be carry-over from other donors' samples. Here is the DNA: TGTGCCAGTAGTATAGGGGGATCCCAAGAGACCCAGTACTTC. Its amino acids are CASSIGGSQETQYF.